Sequencing of this TCR beta chain was carried out in a study of technical replicates of blood from several donors. This clone is a singleton in its sample. In germline, CDR1 is SNHLY, CDR2 FYNNEI. V lost 8 bases and J lost 4; bases outside the gene matches: 5. The CDR3 sequence is 12 residues long. Sequencing was performed with immunoSEQ multiplex PCR; in TCRdb, only in-frame clones are kept and a portion is missing. The data contain over 55,000 clones, just under 97% of them seen just once; the ten biggest clones take up roughly 0.2%. This clonotype was sampled from a human donor in good health. J is TRBJ2-7 and V is TRBV2; 7 positions match TRBD1. Sequenced sample: T cells isolated from PBMCs. In DNA, the CDR3 is TGTGCCAGCGAGGGGGCGCGGTACGAGCAGTACTTC. It specifies CASEGARYEQYF.